The 18 T cell receptor beta chains in this list originate from one sample, sequenced in a study of blood T cell repertoires in COVID-19. The method was immunoSEQ multiplex PCR; TCRdb's version includes in-frame clones alone and lacks a portion of them. The profile shows hundreds of thousands of clones, roughly 86% of them singletons. Source material: peripheral blood. The receptors were sampled from a woman in her twenties or thirties with acute or convalescent COVID-19.

This clone was seen a few times. The rearrangement joins TRBV30 to TRBJ2-7, with D tentatively TRBD2 (5 bases). Germline-derived CDR1 and CDR2 are GTSNPN and SVGIG (reference sequence). This CDR3 has 11 amino acids. The V gene lost 3 bases and the J gene lost 6 bases, with 9 bases spanning the gap. CDR3 bases: TGTGCCTGGAGCGCCCGGGGCGAGCAGTACTTC. This codes for CAWSARGEQYF.

This clone was seen a few times. The chain's CDR3 is CASSPNRNEQFF. The DNA for the CDR3 is TGCGCCAGCAGCCCGAACCGGAATGAGCAGTTCTTC. The chain has TRBV4-3 and TRBJ2-1; no clear D gene. V lost 4 bases, J lost 7 bases, and 8 bases lay in between. Per germline, CDR1 LGHNA and CDR2 YSLEER. This CDR3 region has 12 residues.

This chain connects TRBV5-1 to TRBJ2-1; 9 bases are shared with TRBD2. The CDR3 totals 17 residues. V was pared by 4 bases and J by 9 bases, with 17 bases of the junction left unmatched. The germline gives CDR1 SGHRS, CDR2 YFSETQ. The CDR3 here is CASSPRLAGNPPPEQFF. CDR3 nucleotides: TGCGCCAGCAGCCCCCGGCTAGCGGGGAATCCTCCACCTGAGCAGTTCTTC.

The V call is TRBV7-9, the J call TRBJ2-2; 14 nucleotides match TRBD2. The CDR3 extends over 16 amino acids. Looked up from germline, CDR1 is SEHNR and CDR2 is FQNEAQ (reference sequence). Trimming removed 4 bases from V and 4 bases from J; junction bases left unmatched: 2. The CDR3 DNA reads TGTGCCAGCAGCTCGGGACTAGCGGGAGCCACCGGGGAGCTGTTTTTT. Translated: CASSSGLAGATGELFF.

This clone was detected only a few times. The rearrangement uses TRBV27 and TRBJ2-7, with 13 bases that match TRBD2. With V trimmed by 4 bases and J by 7 bases, 7 bases remained unmatched. The germline gives CDR1 MNHEY, CDR2 SMNVEV (reference sequence). The CDR3 is 15 amino acids. The CDR3 sequence is CASSSAGLAGQEQYF. In DNA, the CDR3 is TGTGCCAGCAGTTCCGCGGGACTAGCGGGACAGGAGCAGTACTTC.

The V gene is TRBV7-9, the J gene TRBJ2-7; 11 bases agree with TRBD1. Trimming at V came to 5 bases and at J to 5 bases, leaving 8 bases not matched to a gene. The CDR3 has 15 amino acids. CDR1 and CDR2 (germline): SEHNR, FQNEAQ (reference sequence). The CDR3 loop is CASSDRDRGNHEQYF. Written as DNA, the CDR3 is TGTGCCAGCAGCGACCGGGACAGGGGGAACCACGAGCAGTACTTC.

This chain links TRBV6-5 with TRBJ2-7; 8 nucleotides line up with TRBD1. Germline CDR1 reads MNHEY; CDR2 reads SVGAGI. The V and J ends lost 7 bases and 4 bases, in that order; junction bases with no gene match: 3. This CDR3 has 12 amino acids. The CDR3 coding sequence is TGTGCCAGCACAGGGGGCGAGTACGAGCAGTACTTC. Translating gives CASTGGEYEQYF.

The V call is TRBV5-1, the J call TRBJ2-7; TRBD2 matches at 7 bases. The trim removed 6 bases at V and 3 bases at J, leaving 12 bases unmatched. The CDR3 spans 15 residues. CDR1 and CDR2 from the germline V gene are SGHRS and YFSETQ. The CDR3: CASTSWSGNFYEQYF. The CDR3 DNA is TGCGCCAGCACCTCATGGAGCGGGAACTTCTACGAGCAGTACTTC.

V usage is TRBV23-1 and J usage is TRBJ2-1; 12 bases fit TRBD1. TRBV23-1 carries the ORF label, with uncertain function. The CDR3 is 19 amino acids. The V and J ends lost 6 bases and 0 bases, in that order; junction bases with no gene match: 12. The CDR3 spells CASSAGTGGGRGSYNEQFF. The CDR3 DNA reads as TGCGCCAGCAGCGCCGGGACAGGGGGCGGGAGGGGCTCCTACAATGAGCAGTTCTTC.

This clone occurred once. The junction does not match germline at one end; this may be a read error. The gene calls are TRBV7-2 and TRBJ2-3, with 9 bases that match TRBD2. CDR1 and CDR2 (germline): SGHTA, FQGNSA. CDR3 length: 13 residues. The CDR3 DNA reads as TGTGCCAGCAGCTCGGGCTATAGCGGGAGCCGCCTTTTT. Translated: CASSSGYSGSRLF.

The rearrangement uses TRBV6-5 and TRBJ2-2; 7 bases line up with TRBD2. V trimming: 7 bases; J trimming: 5 bases; junction bases outside the gene matches: 10. CDR1 is MNHEY, CDR2 SVGAGI, per germline. This CDR3 has 15 amino acids. DNA for the CDR3: TGTGCCAGCACTCCGGAAGCGGGAATGACCGGGGAGCTGTTTTTT. Amino acids: CASTPEAGMTGELFF.

This rearrangement joins TRBV6-1 to TRBJ2-7; D perhaps matches TRBD2 (5 bases). From germline, CDR1 is MNHNS and CDR2 SASEGT. CDR3 length equals 18 residues. V lost 1 base and J 4 bases, leaving 23 bases between the germline ends. The CDR3 DNA follows: TGTGCCAGCAGTGAAGGTTTTTCGGACGGACTGAGATATTACGAGCAGTACTTC. Protein: CASSEGFSDGLRYYEQYF.

The chain uses TRBV30 and TRBJ2-7; D gene ambiguous. The CDR3 contains 11 residues. Deletions cut 4 bases from V and 3 bases from J, with 7 bases between. Germline V gene sequence: CDR1 GTSNPN, CDR2 SVGIG (reference sequence). The CDR3 bases are TGTGCCTGGATTGACAACTACGAGCAGTACTTC. It yields the protein CAWIDNYEQYF.

The CDR3 DNA follows: TGTGCCAGCAGCCAAGTTCGGGGAGAGACCCAGTACTTC. This sequence encodes CASSQVRGETQYF. V and J are TRBV3-1 (or the pseudogene TRBV3-2) and TRBJ2-5, with D possibly being TRBD2 (5 bases). The CDR3 has 13 amino acids. V was pared by 1 base and J by 4 bases, with 7 bases between. Germline lookup yields CDR1 LGHDT and CDR2 YNNKEL (reference sequence).

The chain links TRBV7-6 to TRBJ1-2; D ambiguous. The CDR3 length is 13 residues. From germline, CDR1 is SGHVS and CDR2 FNYEAQ. The V end lost 2 bases, the J end lost 7 bases, and 11 bases lay between the germline ends. The CDR3 coding sequence is TGTGCCAGCAGCTTAACAGTCTTGGGTGGCTACACCTTC. Residues: CASSLTVLGGYTF.

This chain uses TRBV7-9 with TRBJ2-7; 10 nucleotides agree with TRBD1. CDR1 SEHNR and CDR2 FQNEAQ come from the germline V gene (reference sequence). V was pared by 4 bases and J by 4 bases, with 10 bases of the junction left unmatched. The CDR3 loop spans 16 amino acids. CDR3 sequence (DNA): TGTGCCAGCAGCTCATACCCGCGGGACAGGGGTTACGAGCAGTACTTC. This codes for CASSSYPRDRGYEQYF.

CDR3 in amino acids: CAISESPGDTQYF. CDR3 coding DNA: TGTGCCATCAGTGAGTCTCCGGGAGATACGCAGTATTTT. This chain links TRBV10-3 with TRBJ2-3; D not resolved. Looked up from germline, CDR1 is ENHRY and CDR2 is SYGVKD. This CDR3 region has 13 residues. Trimming cost V 0 bases and J 5 bases, with 6 bases left between them.

The chain carries TRBV6-6 and TRBJ2-3, with no clear D. V lost 2 bases and J lost 4, with 7 bases in between. CDR3 length: 13 amino acids. Germline loops: CDR1 MNHNY, CDR2 SVGAGI (reference sequence). Here the CDR3 reads CASSYPLADTQYF. CDR3 nucleotide sequence: TGTGCCAGCAGTTACCCTCTAGCAGATACGCAGTATTTT.